Following are 7 T cell receptor beta chains from one sample sequenced in a study of T-cell memory formation after mild COVID-19. TCRdb ran MiXCR on the 5' RACE reads and lists one entry per CDR3 protein. The data hold around 80,000 distinct CDR3 sequences, with roughly 14% observed a single time. Specimen: PBMCs or a T cell subset sorted from them (not recorded which). These receptors originate from an adult woman who had mild COVID-19 (a few samples of this study predate the infection). Cell type and time point are not known.

This clonotype has just a few counts. The chain couples TRBV27 to TRBJ1-2, with 7 bases aligning to TRBD1. The CDR3 covers 14 residues. CDR1 and CDR2 (germline): MNHEY, SMNVEV (reference sequence). The V gene end was trimmed by 7 bases and the J gene end by 1 base; junction bases not matched to a gene: 6. The CDR3 DNA follows: TGTGCCAGCACCCCCCGGGACAGTAACTATGGCTACACCTTC. It specifies CASTPRDSNYGYTF.

This clonotype came up many times. V gene TRBV4-1 combines with J gene TRBJ2-1, with TRBD1 matching 10 bases. The J segment lost 2 bases and the V segment lost 0 bases, leaving 4 bases of the junction unmatched. The CDR3 has 17 amino acids. The germline CDR1 and CDR2 sequences are MGHRA and YSYEKL. The DNA for the CDR3 is TGCGCCAGCAGCCAAGATGCCGGGACAGGGGCCTACAATGAGCAGTTCTTC. Its translation is CASSQDAGTGAYNEQFF.

V gene TRBV30 combines with J gene TRBJ2-1; 11 nucleotides align to TRBD2. CDR3 size: 16 residues. Germline CDR1 GTSNPN, CDR2 SVGIG (reference sequence). Losses at the gene ends were 0 bases for V and 4 bases for J; bases not matched to a gene: 5. This chain's CDR3 is CAWSVTLAGGYNEQFF. In DNA, the CDR3 is TGTGCCTGGAGTGTAACCCTAGCGGGAGGTTACAATGAGCAGTTCTTC.

The genes are TRBV6-2 or TRBV6-3 and TRBJ2-2, with D maybe TRBD2 (5 bases). CDR3 size: 15 residues. V dropped 0 bases and J dropped 7 bases, with 12 bases sitting between them. Germline V gene lookup returns CDR1 MNHEY and CDR2 SVGEGT. CDR3 DNA: TGTGCCAGCAGTTACTCGACGGAGGCTGGCGGGGAGCTGTTTTTT. Translated, it gives CASSYSTEAGGELFF.

The chain combines TRBV20-1 with TRBJ2-5, with D possibly being TRBD1 (6 bases). CDR3 size: 13 residues. V lost 1 base, J lost 3 bases, and 9 bases lay in between. Germline loops: CDR1 DFQATT, CDR2 SNEGSKA (reference sequence). In DNA, the CDR3 is TGCAGTGCTAGAGTCCACAGGGAAGAGACCCAGTACTTC. Translating it yields CSARVHREETQYF.

The chain carries TRBV7-9 and TRBJ2-3; 11 bases are shared with TRBD1. J lost 2 bases, V lost 5 bases, and 6 bases had no gene match. Germline V gives CDR1 SEHNR, CDR2 FQNEAQ (reference sequence). The CDR3 length is 16 residues. The CDR3 DNA follows: TGTGCCAGCAGCCCGGGGACAGGGGGTCTCACAGATACGCAGTATTTT. Residues: CASSPGTGGLTDTQYF.

The chain joins TRBV6-5 to TRBJ2-3; possible D gene TRBD2, 5 bases. Trimming removed 5 bases from V and 2 bases from J, with 11 bases in between. Germline CDR1 reads MNHEY; CDR2 reads SVGAGI. This CDR3 has 14 residues. CDR3 sequence (DNA): TGTGCCAGCAGTGCATCGGGATTCACAGATACGCAGTATTTT. Its protein product is CASSASGFTDTQYF.